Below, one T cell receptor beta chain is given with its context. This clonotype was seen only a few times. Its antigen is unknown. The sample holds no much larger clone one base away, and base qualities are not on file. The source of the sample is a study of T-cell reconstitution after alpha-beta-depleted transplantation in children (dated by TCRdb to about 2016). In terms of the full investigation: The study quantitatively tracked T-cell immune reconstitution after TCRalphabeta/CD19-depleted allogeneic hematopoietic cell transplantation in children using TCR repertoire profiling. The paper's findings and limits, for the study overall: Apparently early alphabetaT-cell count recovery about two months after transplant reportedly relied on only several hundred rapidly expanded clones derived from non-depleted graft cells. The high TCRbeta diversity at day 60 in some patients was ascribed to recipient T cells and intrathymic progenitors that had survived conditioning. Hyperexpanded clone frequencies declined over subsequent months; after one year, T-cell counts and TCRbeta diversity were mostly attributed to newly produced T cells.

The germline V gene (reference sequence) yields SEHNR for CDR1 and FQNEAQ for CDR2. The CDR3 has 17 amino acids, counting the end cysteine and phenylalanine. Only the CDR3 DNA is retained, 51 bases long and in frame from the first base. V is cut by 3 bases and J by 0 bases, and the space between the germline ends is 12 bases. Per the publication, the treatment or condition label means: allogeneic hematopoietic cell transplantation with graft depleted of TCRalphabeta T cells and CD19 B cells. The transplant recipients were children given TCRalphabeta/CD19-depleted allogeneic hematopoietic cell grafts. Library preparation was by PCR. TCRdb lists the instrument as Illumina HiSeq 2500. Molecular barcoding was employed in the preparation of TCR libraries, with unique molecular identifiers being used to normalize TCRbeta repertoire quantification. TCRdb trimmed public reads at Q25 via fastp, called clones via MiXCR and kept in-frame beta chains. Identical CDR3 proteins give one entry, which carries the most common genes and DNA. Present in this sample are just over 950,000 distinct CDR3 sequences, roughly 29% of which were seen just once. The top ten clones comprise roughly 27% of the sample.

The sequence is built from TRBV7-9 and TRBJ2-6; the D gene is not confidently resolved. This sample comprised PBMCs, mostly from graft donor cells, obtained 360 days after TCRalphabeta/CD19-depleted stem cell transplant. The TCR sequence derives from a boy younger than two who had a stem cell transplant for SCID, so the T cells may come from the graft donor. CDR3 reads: CASSFSRLLSGANVLTF. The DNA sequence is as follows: TGTGCCAGCAGCTTTAGCAGATTACTCTCTGGGGCCAACGTCCTGACTTTC.